The 12 T cell receptor beta chains listed next were all sequenced from one sample in a study of control samples from healthy donors and cancer patients. TCRdb's table, derived via immunoSEQ multiplex PCR, lists solely in-frame clones and lacks some. The sample has tens of thousands of clones, about 87% seen once. The sample taken for sequencing was blood. The receptors stem from a woman aged 70-85 years in good health.

This clone has just one count. The chain joins TRBV5-6 to TRBJ1-1; 7 positions agree with TRBD1. Germline V lookup: CDR1 SGHDT, CDR2 YYEEEE. The CDR3 consists of 15 residues. Trimming at V came to 3 bases and at J to 0 bases, leaving 5 bases not matched to a gene. The CDR3 loop is CASSSGTAMNTEAFF. Written as DNA, the CDR3 is TGTGCCAGCAGCTCAGGGACAGCGATGAACACTGAAGCTTTCTTT.

The chain has TRBV4-1 and TRBJ2-2; 7 bases line up with TRBD1. CDR1 MGHRA and CDR2 YSYEKL come from the germline V gene. This CDR3 region has 19 residues. V was pared by 4 bases and J by 5 bases, with 19 bases of the junction left unmatched. CDR3 DNA: TGCGCCAGCAGCCCTATGGGACAGAATCCCCCATCGAGGACCGGGGAGCTGTTTTTT. It translates to CASSPMGQNPPSRTGELFF.

The CDR3 DNA sequence: TGTGCCAGCTCACCGCTCCAGGGAAGTCTAAGCAATCAGCCCCAGCATTTT. Translation: CASSPLQGSLSNQPQHF. The rearrangement joins TRBV18 to TRBJ1-5; D perhaps matches TRBD1 (5 bases). The CDR3 covers 17 residues. CDR1 is KGHSH and CDR2 is LQKENI in the germline V gene. V shed 3 bases and J shed 1 base, with 16 bases lying between them.

On this clone itself: This specimen includes other DNA sequences encoding the same CDR3. The chain combines TRBV6-5 with TRBJ1-5, with unresolved D. Germline CDR1 and CDR2: MNHEY and SVGAGI. The length of the CDR3 is 14 residues. The V gene lost 4 bases and the J gene lost 1 base, with 8 bases spanning the gap. CDR3 loop: CASSSPGSNQPQHF. CDR3 nucleotide sequence: TGTGCCAGCAGTTCCCCCGGGAGCAATCAGCCCCAGCATTTT.

The chain carries TRBV2 and TRBJ2-2; D is unresolved. Germline V gene sequence: CDR1 SNHLY, CDR2 FYNNEI. The V end lost 5 bases, the J end lost 1 base, and 8 bases lay between the germline ends. The length of the CDR3 is 14 residues. The CDR3 sequence is CASSRLVNTGELFF. The CDR3, as DNA: TGTGCCAGCAGTCGGCTAGTGAACACCGGGGAGCTGTTTTTT.

The rearrangement uses TRBV2 and TRBJ2-7; 8 positions match TRBD2. CDR3 size: 16 residues. Per germline, CDR1 SNHLY and CDR2 FYNNEI. Unmatched junction bases numbered 10, after V lost 4 bases and J lost 2 bases. The CDR3 protein is CASSGERGLGTYEQYF. The DNA for the CDR3 is TGTGCCAGCAGTGGGGAGCGGGGACTAGGCACCTACGAGCAGTACTTC.

J is TRBJ1-6 and V is TRBV14; no firm D call. V lost 1 base, J lost 7 bases, and 8 bases lay in between. Germline CDR1 is SGHDN and CDR2 is FVKESK. The CDR3 is made up of 14 amino acids. In DNA form, the CDR3 reads TGTGCCAGCAGCCAAGGTCAGATGAATTCACCCCTCCACTTT. This gives the protein CASSQGQMNSPLHF.

This chain connects TRBV15 to TRBJ2-7; 13 positions agree with TRBD2. Trimming removed 5 bases from V and 5 bases from J; junction bases left unmatched: 9. The CDR3 is made up of 16 amino acids. Germline CDR1 is LNHNV and CDR2 is YYDKDF (reference sequence). CDR3 nucleotides: TGTGCCACCAGCGGCTACCCGGGACTAGCGGGAAACGAGCAGTACTTC. Translating it yields CATSGYPGLAGNEQYF. Supplemented by reference TRBV15 and TRBJ2-7, the full variable domain reads DAMVIQNPRYQVTQFGKPVTLSCSQTLNHNVMYWYQQKSSQAPKLLFHYYDKDFNNEADTPDNFQSRRPNTSFCFLDIRSPGLGDTAMYLCATSGYPGLAGNEQYFGPGTRLTVT.

J is TRBJ2-3 and V is TRBV5-6; D may be TRBD1 or TRBD2 (5 bases each). CDR3 length: 15 amino acids. CDR1 is SGHDT and CDR2 is YYEEEE in the germline V gene. V lost 0 bases and J 0 bases, leaving 8 bases between the germline ends. The CDR3 DNA is TGTGCCAGCAGCTTGGATGGGGGTAGCACAGATACGCAGTATTTT. Its translation: CASSLDGGSTDTQYF.

This chain uses TRBV19 with TRBJ1-2; 7 positions match TRBD1. J was trimmed by 6 bases and V by 2 bases; bases with no gene match: 9. The CDR3 has 15 amino acids. Germline assignment: CDR1 LNHDA and CDR2 SQIVND (reference sequence). The CDR3 nucleotides are TGTGCCAGTAGTATACGACAGGGCCGTGAGGATGGCTACACCTTC. It codes for CASSIRQGREDGYTF.

The chain uses TRBV2 and TRBJ1-5; 8 nucleotides agree with TRBD1. The CDR3 contains 14 residues. The ends lost 9 bases at V and 5 bases at J; junction bases unmatched: 9. Per the germline V gene, CDR1 is SNHLY and CDR2 is FYNNEI. CDR3 loop: CASSSRGRDQPQHF. The DNA of the CDR3 is TGTGCCAGTAGTAGCAGGGGGCGAGATCAGCCCCAGCATTTT.

This clone was seen a single time. This chain uses TRBV7-2 with TRBJ2-1; 9 bases fit TRBD2. Per germline, CDR1 SGHTA and CDR2 FQGNSA. J lost 9 bases, V lost 3 bases, and 9 bases had no gene match. The CDR3 covers 15 residues. The CDR3 loop reads CASSFQGLAGSEQFF. The CDR3 nucleotides are TGTGCCAGCAGCTTCCAAGGCCTAGCGGGGAGTGAGCAGTTCTTC.